What follows are 8 T cell receptor beta chains derived from one specimen sequenced in a study of shared clonotypes between healthy human individuals (dated by TCRdb to 2018 to 2021). CD8 naive samples were obtained by positive selection for CCR7 among CD45RO-negative cells, yielding a CD45RA+CCR7+ population from which TemRA cells were excluded. The library was produced with the immunoSEQ multiplex PCR assay. TCRdb stores this immuneACCESS table with in-frame sequences only. Part of the clones is absent; in the studies checked, under half of the shortfall reflects unresolved V genes, and no reason is known for the rest. Recorded for this sample are around 2.1 million clones; 85% to 95% of them occurred a single time. The ten largest clones capture 1.5% to 2% of the sample. The source material was naive CD8+ T cells from PBMCs. Per the publication, the cell subset or site label means: CD45RA+CCR7+. These receptors came from a man aged 18 to 30 in good health. Some clones in this sample may be carry-over from other donors' samples.

This clone was found once. The chain carries TRBV27 and TRBJ2-7; a weak D match, TRBD2 (5 bases). Per the germline V gene, CDR1 is MNHEY and CDR2 is SMNVEV (reference sequence). The CDR3 covers 15 residues. V lost 5 bases and J lost 3, with 17 bases in between. CDR3 loop: CASSVDSDGGYEQYF. In DNA, the CDR3 is TGTGCCAGCAGTGTGGACTCGGACGGAGGCTACGAGCAGTACTTC.

The chain employs TRBV9 and TRBJ1-1; tentatively, D is TRBD1 (5 bases). In germline, CDR1 is SGDLS, CDR2 YYNGEE. Trimming removed 6 bases at V and 5 bases at J, with 14 bases between. The CDR3 length is 13 residues. CDR3: CASTTGPGTEAFF. The CDR3 DNA reads as TGTGCCAGCACCACAGGACCCGGGACTGAAGCTTTCTTT.

The chain carries TRBV5-1 and TRBJ2-1; D unclear. With 3 bases removed from V and 7 bases from J, the gap between germline ends came to 5 bases. Germline-derived CDR1 and CDR2 are SGHRS and YFSETQ. This CDR3 has 11 amino acids. The CDR3 region is CASSYVNEQFF. DNA for the CDR3: TGCGCCAGCAGCTATGTAAATGAGCAGTTCTTC.

This clone came up once. This chain links TRBV11-1 with TRBJ2-1, with D possibly being TRBD1 (7 bases). The CDR3 loop spans 17 amino acids. CDR1 and CDR2 (germline): SGHAT, FQDESV (reference sequence). The V gene lost 3 bases and the J gene lost 4 bases, with 19 bases spanning the gap. The DNA of the CDR3 is TGTGCCAGCAGCTTCAGTAAGGGGGCGGGATCTTACAATGAGCAGTTCTTC. Protein product: CASSFSKGAGSYNEQFF. The full variable domain, its missing parts supplied by reference TRBV11-1 and TRBJ2-1, is EAEVAQSPRYKITEKSQAVAFWCDPISGHATLYWYRQILGQGPELLVQFQDESVVDDSQLPKDRFSAERLKGVDSTLKIQPAELGDSAMYLCASSFSKGAGSYNEQFFGPGTRLTVL.

Details on this clone: The same CDR3 is also encoded by other DNA sequences in this sample. J is TRBJ2-1 and V is TRBV5-6; D ambiguous. In germline, CDR1 is SGHDT, CDR2 YYEEEE. The CDR3 is 12 residues long. Between the trimmed V and J ends, which lost 1 base and 7 bases, there was a span of 6 bases. The CDR3 loop reads CASSLRRNEQFF. The CDR3 DNA reads as TGTGCCAGCAGCTTGCGGCGGAATGAGCAGTTCTTC.

The rearrangement joins TRBV7-6 to TRBJ2-5; TRBD2 might be the D (5 bases). Per the germline V gene, CDR1 is SGHVS and CDR2 is FNYEAQ. The CDR3 runs 17 residues. Trimming took 2 bases from V and 7 from J, leaving 23 bases between them. Here the CDR3 reads CASSLTSYGSSTGTQYF. CDR3 DNA: TGTGCCAGCAGCTTAACGTCGTATGGGAGCAGCACCGGGACCCAGTACTTC. Using reference TRBV7-6 and TRBJ2-5 for the parts outside the CDR3, the full variable domain is GAGVSQSPRYKVTKRGQDVALRCDPISGHVSLYWYRQALGQGPEFLTYFNYEAQQDKSGLPNDRFSAERPEGSISTLTIQRTEQRDSAMYRCASSLTSYGSSTGTQYFGPGTRLLVL.

The chain recombines TRBV6-9 with TRBJ2-2; the D is unclear. The CDR3 is made up of 18 amino acids. V lost 4 bases and J 6 bases, leaving 24 bases between the germline ends. Germline V lookup: CDR1 MNHGY, CDR2 SVAAGI. DNA for the CDR3: TGTGCCAGCAGTTTCCCTCCCTCCTTGACCGATAACCCCGGGGAGCTGTTTTTT. Encoded protein: CASSFPPSLTDNPGELFF.

This clone appeared a few times. The V and J genes are TRBV28 and TRBJ2-7; D could derive from TRBD1 or TRBD2 (5 bases each). There are 13 residues in the CDR3. Trimming left V 3 bases short and J 6 bases short, with 12 bases between. Germline CDR1 reads MDHEN; CDR2 reads SYDVKM. CDR3: CASSLSRAGEQYF. The CDR3 coding sequence is TGTGCCAGCAGTTTGTCCAGGGCGGGCGAGCAGTACTTC.